Listed below are T cell receptor beta chains from one sample, sequenced in a study of cytomegalovirus exposure and HLA in healthy donors. The table came from immunoSEQ multiplex PCR; TCRdb's copy has only in-frame clones and leaves some out. The sample holds 130,000 or so clones. The sequenced sample was PBMCs. These receptors came from a man younger than 30 in good health and CMV-seronegative. Both conserved end residues are part of each CDR3. D genes are given only for firm matches.

v_call	j_call	d_call	cdr3_nt	cdr3_aa
TRBV11-2	TRBJ1-6	TRBD1	TGTGCCAGCAGCTCGAATACAGGGGCTTCACCCCTCCACTTT	CASSSNTGASPLHF
TRBV9	TRBJ2-5	-	TGTGCCAGCAGCGTAGATCCCCCTGGACTAACACAAGAGACCCAGTACTTC	CASSVDPPGLTQETQYF
TRBV5-6	TRBJ1-5	-	TGTGCCAGCAGCTCAGCAACCTGGAGGTACGGTGGGGGCAATCAGCCCCAGCATTTT	CASSSATWRYGGGNQPQHF
TRBV9	TRBJ1-1	-	TGTGCCAGCAGCGGCAGGGTCGGGACTGAAGCTTTCTTT	CASSGRVGTEAFF
TRBV7-3	TRBJ2-3	-	TGTGCCAGCAGGGGGGGGCTGAGCACAGATACGCAGTATTTT	CASRGGLSTDTQYF
TRBV7-9	TRBJ2-1	-	TGTGCCAGAGGCGGGGAGCCCTACAATGAGCAGTTCTTC	CARGGEPYNEQFF
TRBV27	TRBJ2-1	TRBD2	TGTGCCAGCAGTTCTCGCAAGGGACTAGCGGGGTACAATGAGCAGTTCTTC	CASSSRKGLAGYNEQFF
TRBV5-1	TRBJ1-1	-	TGCGCCAGCAGCTCGCAGGGGATGAACACTGAAGCTTTCTTT	CASSSQGMNTEAFF
TRBV11-3	TRBJ2-7	TRBD2	TGTGCCAGCAGCTCGGGGGGGCAGGGAAAGGACGAGCAGTACTTC	CASSSGGQGKDEQYF
TRBV7-8	TRBJ1-1	-	TGTGCCAGCAGCTTAGAGGGGTGGACTGAAGCTTTCTTT	CASSLEGWTEAFF
TRBV10-1	TRBJ2-6	-	TGCGCCAGCAGTTCCAGCTCTGGGGCCAACGTCCTGACTTTC	CASSSSSGANVLTF
TRBV7-2	TRBJ1-4	TRBD1	TGTGCCAGCAGCTTAGAGGGGACAGGGAGTGAAAAACTGTTTTTT	CASSLEGTGSEKLFF
TRBV20-1	TRBJ2-5	-	TGCAGTGCGGCGGACTCGGAGACCCAGTACTTC	CSAADSETQYF
TRBV7-2	TRBJ1-4	-	TGTGCCAGCAGCCCCAGGTCCCTCAATGAAAAACTGTTTTTT	CASSPRSLNEKLFF
TRBV4-1	TRBJ2-7	-	TGCGCCAGCAGCCAAGATTCCCCTCACGAGCAGTACTTC	CASSQDSPHEQYF
TRBV30	TRBJ2-5	TRBD1	TGTGCCTGTGGACAGGGACGGGAGACCCAGTACTTC	CACGQGRETQYF
TRBV19	TRBJ1-4	-	TGTGCCAGTAGTACGGACAGCCATAATGAAAAACTGTTTTTT	CASSTDSHNEKLFF
TRBV6-6	TRBJ2-2	TRBD2	TGTGCCAGCAAGGTCCTAGCGGGAGCCCACACCGGGGAGCTGTTTTTT	CASKVLAGAHTGELFF
TRBV28	TRBJ2-5	TRBD2	TGTGCCAGCAGTTCGGGGGGGTACCAAGAGACCCAGTACTTC	CASSSGGYQETQYF
TRBV19	TRBJ2-7	-	TGTGCCAGTAGCTACACGACAGGCGGCTACGAGCAGTACTTC	CASSYTTGGYEQYF
TRBV11-3	TRBJ2-1	TRBD2	TGTGCCAGCAGCGAGGGAGCGGGGGCAACGGATGAGCAGTTCTTC	CASSEGAGATDEQFF
TRBV11-3	TRBJ1-1	-	TGTGCCAGCAGCTTGGGGGGGTCCGGGAACACTGAAGCTTTCTTT	CASSLGGSGNTEAFF
TRBV27	TRBJ2-3	-	TGTGCCAGCAGTTTAAATGAGGGCCGAGGCACAGATACGCAGTATTTT	CASSLNEGRGTDTQYF
TRBV5-1	TRBJ1-1	-	TGCGCCAGCAGCATGACACCGGTCAACACTGAAGCTTTCTTT	CASSMTPVNTEAFF
TRBV5-6	TRBJ2-7	TRBD1	TGTGCCAGCAGCTTGTACATCCGGGACAGGGGATTCGAGCAGTACTTC	CASSLYIRDRGFEQYF
TRBV10-3	TRBJ2-5	TRBD1	TGTGCCATCAGGGGCGGACAGGAACAAGAGACCCAGTACTTC	CAIRGGQEQETQYF
TRBV27	TRBJ2-7	TRBD1	TGTGCCAGCTTCTCGACAGGGAACTACGAGCAGTACTTC	CASFSTGNYEQYF
TRBV14	TRBJ2-3	-	TGTGCCAGCAGCCAAGAACAAAGGGGGAGCACAGATACGCAGTATTTT	CASSQEQRGSTDTQYF
TRBV9	TRBJ1-4	TRBD1	TGTGCCAGCAGCGTAGGTCAGGGGGCGGAAAAACTGTTTTTT	CASSVGQGAEKLFF
TRBV7-2	TRBJ2-7	TRBD2	TGTGCCAGCAGCTTAGGGGGGCGGGGACTAGCTGTCTACGAGCAGTACTTC	CASSLGGRGLAVYEQYF
TRBV10-3	TRBJ2-2	-	TGTGCCATCAGTGAAGTAGGAGGGGCCGGGGAGCTGTTTTTT	CAISEVGGAGELFF
TRBV5-1	TRBJ1-2	-	TGCGCCAGCAGCCAAACCGGGACTCAACTCTATGGCTACACCTTC	CASSQTGTQLYGYTF
TRBV5-5	TRBJ2-2	-	TGTGCCAGCAGCTTGGTGTTCGGAGACACCGGGGAGCTGTTTTTT	CASSLVFGDTGELFF
TRBV30	TRBJ1-1	-	TGTGCCTGGAGTGATATCACTGAAGCTTTCTTT	CAWSDITEAFF
TRBV27	TRBJ2-1	TRBD1	TGTGCCAGCAGTCTCCAGACAGGGCTTGGGGACAATGAGCAGTTCTTC	CASSLQTGLGDNEQFF
TRBV29-1	TRBJ1-2	TRBD1	TGCAGCGTGGCCGGGACAGGAGGCTATGGCTACACCTTC	CSVAGTGGYGYTF
TRBV19	TRBJ2-7	TRBD1	TGTGCCAGTAGGGGACAGCTGACCTACGAGCAGTACTTC	CASRGQLTYEQYF
TRBV5-6	TRBJ1-1	-	TGTGCCAGCAGCTTCCGCGGGACGGGATTGAACACTGAAGCTTTCTTT	CASSFRGTGLNTEAFF
TRBV27	TRBJ1-2	TRBD1	TGTGCCAGCAGTTCCTCAGACAGGGGGTATGGCTACACCTTC	CASSSSDRGYGYTF
TRBV19	TRBJ2-7	TRBD1	TGTGCCAGTACGGCCGGGACAGGGGGAGCCTACGAGCAGTACTTC	CASTAGTGGAYEQYF
TRBV4-3	TRBJ2-5	-	TGCGCCAGCAGCCAAGATCGTTTTCTGAGCGGACAAGAGACCCAGTACTTC	CASSQDRFLSGQETQYF
TRBV10-3	TRBJ2-1	TRBD2	TGTGCCCTACAGCGGGAGGGACCTAGCAATGAGCAGTTCTTC	CALQREGPSNEQFF
TRBV7-9	TRBJ1-5	-	TGTGCCAGCAGCCCAGAACAGGGTGTTGGCAATCAGCCCCAGCATTTT	CASSPEQGVGNQPQHF
TRBV28	TRBJ1-2	-	TGTGCCAGCAGTTTAGTCAGCTATGGCTACACCTTC	CASSLVSYGYTF
TRBV7-9	TRBJ1-5	TRBD1	TGTGCCAGCAGTTATTCTCCGGGACAGGGCCGCCATAGCAATCAGCCCCAGCATTTT	CASSYSPGQGRHSNQPQHF
TRBV2	TRBJ2-7	-	TGTGCCAGCAGTGACCTGACAGGCCACCGCTTCTACGAGCAGTACTTC	CASSDLTGHRFYEQYF
TRBV28	TRBJ2-3	TRBD2	TGTGCCAGCAAGGTGATAGCGGGAACTAGCTCAGATACGCAGTATTTT	CASKVIAGTSSDTQYF
TRBV9	TRBJ2-5	TRBD1	TGTGCCAGCAGCCGACAGGGCCGGGAGACCCAGTACTTC	CASSRQGRETQYF
TRBV4-3	TRBJ2-7	TRBD2	TGCGCCAGCAGCCCAGGACTAGCGGGGTACGAGCAGTACTTC	CASSPGLAGYEQYF
TRBV9	TRBJ1-1	-	TGTGCCAGCAGCATCCGGGACACCGGGGCGTTTACTGAAGCTTTCTTT	CASSIRDTGAFTEAFF
TRBV2	TRBJ2-1	TRBD1	TGTGCCAGCCGGGACAGATACAATGAGCAGTTCTTC	CASRDRYNEQFF
TRBV5-1	TRBJ2-2	-	TGCGCCAGCAGCTTCCAGGACAGTCCTCTTACCGGGGAGCTGTTTTTT	CASSFQDSPLTGELFF
TRBV10-3	TRBJ1-3	-	TGTGCCATCTTGGGAGATATCTCTGGAAACACCATATATTTT	CAILGDISGNTIYF
TRBV7-2	TRBJ2-1	TRBD1	TGTGCCAGCAGCCCCACCGGGACAGTTTACAATGAGCAGTTCTTC	CASSPTGTVYNEQFF
TRBV5-8	TRBJ1-5	-	TGTGCCAGCAGCTTGTGGGAGAATAGCAATCAGCCCCAGCATTTT	CASSLWENSNQPQHF
TRBV5-1	TRBJ2-5	-	TGCGCCAGCAGCTTGTCCCCCTTCACCGGGTCGGAGACCCAGTACTTC	CASSLSPFTGSETQYF
TRBV27	TRBJ1-1	TRBD1	TGTGCCAGCTCGTTAACTCGGACAGGGGTTGAAGCTTTCTTT	CASSLTRTGVEAFF
TRBV9	TRBJ2-7	-	TGTGCCAGCAGCGGGGGGCTTGGCGGGAGCTACGAGCAGTACTTC	CASSGGLGGSYEQYF
TRBV6-5	TRBJ2-3	-	TGTGCCAGCCGGGAAGCCACAGATACGCAGTATTTT	CASREATDTQYF